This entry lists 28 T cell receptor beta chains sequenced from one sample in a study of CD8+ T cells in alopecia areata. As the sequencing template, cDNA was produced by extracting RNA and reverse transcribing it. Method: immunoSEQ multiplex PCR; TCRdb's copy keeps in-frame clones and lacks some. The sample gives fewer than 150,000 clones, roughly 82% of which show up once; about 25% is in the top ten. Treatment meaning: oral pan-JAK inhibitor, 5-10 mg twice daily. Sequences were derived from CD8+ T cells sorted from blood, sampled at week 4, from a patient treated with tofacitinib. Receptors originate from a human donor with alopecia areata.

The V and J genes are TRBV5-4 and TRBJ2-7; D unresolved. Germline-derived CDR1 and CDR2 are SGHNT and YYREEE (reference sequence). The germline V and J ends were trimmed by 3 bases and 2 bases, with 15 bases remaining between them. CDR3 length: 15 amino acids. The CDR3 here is CASSSHPGPTYEQYF. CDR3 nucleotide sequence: TGTGCCAGCAGCTCCCATCCCGGGCCGACCTACGAGCAGTACTTC.

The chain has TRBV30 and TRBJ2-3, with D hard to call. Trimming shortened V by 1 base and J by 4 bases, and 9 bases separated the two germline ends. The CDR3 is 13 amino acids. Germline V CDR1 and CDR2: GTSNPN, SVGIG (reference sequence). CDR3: CAWSALGPDTQYF. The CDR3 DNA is TGTGCCTGGAGTGCCCTCGGCCCAGATACGCAGTATTTT.

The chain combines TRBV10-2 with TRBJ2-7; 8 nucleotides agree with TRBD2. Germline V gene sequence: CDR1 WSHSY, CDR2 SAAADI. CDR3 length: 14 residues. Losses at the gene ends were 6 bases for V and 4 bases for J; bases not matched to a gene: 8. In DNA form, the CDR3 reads TGCGCCAGCAGCTCCTCGGGGGGGCCGTACGAGCAGTACTTC. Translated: CASSSSGGPYEQYF.

The CDR3 reads CASSESKASGIQETQYF. The CDR3 bases are TGCGCCAGCAGTGAGTCGAAGGCTAGCGGGATACAAGAGACCCAGTACTTC. The chain employs TRBV10-2 and TRBJ2-5, with 9 bases lining up with TRBD2. CDR3 length: 17 amino acids. With V trimmed by 0 bases and J by 2 bases, 7 bases remained unmatched. From germline, CDR1 is WSHSY and CDR2 SAAADI.

The CDR3 bases are TGTGCCAGCAGCTTCTTAGGGTCGTCGGCGGGGTACGAGCAGTACTTC. This encodes CASSFLGSSAGYEQYF. The V call is TRBV7-9, the J call TRBJ2-7; D may be TRBD2 (6 bases). Germline lookup yields CDR1 SEHNR and CDR2 FQNEAQ (reference sequence). The CDR3 runs 16 residues. The V gene lost 3 bases and the J gene lost 4 bases, with 19 bases spanning the gap.

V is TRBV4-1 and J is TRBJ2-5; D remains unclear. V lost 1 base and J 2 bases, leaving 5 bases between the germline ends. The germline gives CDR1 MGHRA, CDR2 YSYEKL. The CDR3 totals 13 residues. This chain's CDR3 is CASSQVGQETQYF. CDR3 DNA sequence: TGCGCCAGCAGCCAAGTGGGGCAAGAGACCCAGTACTTC.

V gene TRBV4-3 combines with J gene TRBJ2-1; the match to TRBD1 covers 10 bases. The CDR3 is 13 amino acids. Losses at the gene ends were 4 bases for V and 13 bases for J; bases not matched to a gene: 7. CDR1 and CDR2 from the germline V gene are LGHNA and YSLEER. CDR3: CASSPGQGSFQFF. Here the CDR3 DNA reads TGCGCCAGCAGCCCGGGACAGGGGTCATTTCAGTTCTTC.

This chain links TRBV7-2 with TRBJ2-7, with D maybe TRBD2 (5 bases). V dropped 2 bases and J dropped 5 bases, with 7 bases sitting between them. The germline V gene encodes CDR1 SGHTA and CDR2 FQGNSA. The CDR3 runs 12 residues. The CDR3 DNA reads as TGTGCCAGCAGCTTAACGGGGAACGAGCAGTACTTC. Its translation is CASSLTGNEQYF. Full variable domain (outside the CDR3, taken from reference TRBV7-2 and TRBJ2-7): GAGVSQSPSNKVTEKGKDVELRCDPISGHTALYWYRQSLGQGLEFLIYFQGNSAPDKSGLPSDRFSAERTGGSVSTLTIQRTQQEDSAVYLCASSLTGNEQYFGPGTRLTVT.

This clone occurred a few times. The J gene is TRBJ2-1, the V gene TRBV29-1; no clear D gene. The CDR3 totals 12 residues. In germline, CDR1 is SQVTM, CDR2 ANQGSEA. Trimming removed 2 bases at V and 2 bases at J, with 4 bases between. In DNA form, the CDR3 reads TGCAGCGTTGAACGGACCTACAATGAGCAGTTCTTC. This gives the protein CSVERTYNEQFF.

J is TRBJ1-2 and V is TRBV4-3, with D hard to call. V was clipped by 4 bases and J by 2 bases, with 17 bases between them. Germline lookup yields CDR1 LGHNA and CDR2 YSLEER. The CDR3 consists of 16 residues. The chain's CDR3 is CASSPAESYPNYGYTF. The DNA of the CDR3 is TGCGCCAGCAGCCCAGCCGAAAGCTACCCAAACTATGGCTACACCTTC.

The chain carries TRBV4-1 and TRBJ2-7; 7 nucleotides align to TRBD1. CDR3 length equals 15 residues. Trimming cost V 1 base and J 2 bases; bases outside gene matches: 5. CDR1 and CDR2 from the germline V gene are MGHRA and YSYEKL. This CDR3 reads CASSQARDSPYEQYF. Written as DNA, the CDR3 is TGCGCCAGCAGCCAAGCCCGGGACAGCCCCTACGAGCAGTACTTC.

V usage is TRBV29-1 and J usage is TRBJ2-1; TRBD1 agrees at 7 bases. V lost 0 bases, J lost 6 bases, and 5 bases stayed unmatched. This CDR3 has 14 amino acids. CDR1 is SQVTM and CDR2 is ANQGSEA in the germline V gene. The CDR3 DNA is TGCAGCGTTGAAGATTACAGGGGAACCAATGAGCAGTTCTTC. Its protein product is CSVEDYRGTNEQFF.

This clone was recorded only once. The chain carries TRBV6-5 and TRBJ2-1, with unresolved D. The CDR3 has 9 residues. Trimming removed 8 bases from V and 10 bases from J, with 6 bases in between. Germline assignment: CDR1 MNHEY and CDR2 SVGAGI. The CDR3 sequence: CASDGEQFF. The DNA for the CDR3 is TGTGCCAGCGATGGAGAGCAGTTCTTC.

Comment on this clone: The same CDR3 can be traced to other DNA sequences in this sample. CDR3 residues: CASSLGYEQYF. The CDR3 nucleotides are TGCGCCAGCAGCCTCGGATACGAGCAGTACTTC. The chain uses TRBV5-1 and TRBJ2-7, with D unclear. The CDR3 consists of 11 residues. With 4 bases removed from V and 4 bases from J, the gap between germline ends came to 6 bases. Germline assignment: CDR1 SGHRS and CDR2 YFSETQ.

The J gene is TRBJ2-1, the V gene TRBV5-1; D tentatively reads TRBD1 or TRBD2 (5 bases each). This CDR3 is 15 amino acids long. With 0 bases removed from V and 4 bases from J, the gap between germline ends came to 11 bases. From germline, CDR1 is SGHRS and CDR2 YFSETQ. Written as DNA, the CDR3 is TGCGCCAGCAGCTTGGGGGGACGTGGTTACAATGAGCAGTTCTTC. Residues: CASSLGGRGYNEQFF.

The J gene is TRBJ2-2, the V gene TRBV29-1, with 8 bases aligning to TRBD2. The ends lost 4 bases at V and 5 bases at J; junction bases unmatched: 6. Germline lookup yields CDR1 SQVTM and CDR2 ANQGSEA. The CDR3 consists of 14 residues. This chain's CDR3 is CSVGTSGGTGELFF. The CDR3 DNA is TGCAGCGTTGGCACTAGCGGAGGGACCGGGGAGCTGTTTTTT.

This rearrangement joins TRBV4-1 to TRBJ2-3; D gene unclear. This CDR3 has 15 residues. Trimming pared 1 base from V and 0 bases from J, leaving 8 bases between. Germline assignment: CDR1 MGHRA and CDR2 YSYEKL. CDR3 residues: CASSQVSRSTDTQYF. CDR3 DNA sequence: TGCGCCAGCAGCCAAGTTAGTCGAAGCACAGATACGCAGTATTTT.

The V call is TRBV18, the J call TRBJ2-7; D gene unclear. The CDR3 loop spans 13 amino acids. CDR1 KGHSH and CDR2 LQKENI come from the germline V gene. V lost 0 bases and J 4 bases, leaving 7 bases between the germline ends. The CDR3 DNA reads TGTGCCAGCTCACCACCGCTGGGATACGAGCAGTACTTC. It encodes CASSPPLGYEQYF.

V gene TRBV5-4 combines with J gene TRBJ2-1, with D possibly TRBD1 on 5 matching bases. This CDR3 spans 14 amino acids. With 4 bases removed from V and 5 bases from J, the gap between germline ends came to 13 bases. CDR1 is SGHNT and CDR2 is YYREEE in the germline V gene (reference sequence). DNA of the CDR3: TGTGCCAGCAGCCCCGATCTGACAGACAATGAGCAGTTCTTC. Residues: CASSPDLTDNEQFF.

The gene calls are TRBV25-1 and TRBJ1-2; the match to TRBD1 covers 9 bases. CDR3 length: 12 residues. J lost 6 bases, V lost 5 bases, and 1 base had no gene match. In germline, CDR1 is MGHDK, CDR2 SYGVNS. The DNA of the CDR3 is TGTGCCAGCAGTTGGACAGGGGATGGCTACACCTTC. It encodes CASSWTGDGYTF.

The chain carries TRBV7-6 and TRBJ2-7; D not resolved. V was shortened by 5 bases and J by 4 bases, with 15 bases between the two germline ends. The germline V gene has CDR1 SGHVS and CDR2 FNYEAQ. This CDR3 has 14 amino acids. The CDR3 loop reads CASSPAGTQYEQYF. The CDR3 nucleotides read TGTGCCAGCAGCCCCGCAGGAACACAATACGAGCAGTACTTC.

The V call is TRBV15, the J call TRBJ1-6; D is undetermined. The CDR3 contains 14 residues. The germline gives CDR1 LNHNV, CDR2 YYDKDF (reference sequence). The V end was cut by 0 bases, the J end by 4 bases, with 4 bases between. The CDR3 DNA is TGTGCCACCAGCAGAGACAGGTATAATTCACCCCTCCACTTT. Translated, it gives CATSRDRYNSPLHF.

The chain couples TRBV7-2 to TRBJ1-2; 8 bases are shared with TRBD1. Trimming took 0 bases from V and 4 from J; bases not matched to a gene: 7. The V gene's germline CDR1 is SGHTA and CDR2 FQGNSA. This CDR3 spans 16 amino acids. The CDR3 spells CASSLASGGFPYGYTF. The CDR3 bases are TGTGCCAGCAGCTTAGCCTCAGGGGGCTTCCCCTATGGCTACACCTTC.

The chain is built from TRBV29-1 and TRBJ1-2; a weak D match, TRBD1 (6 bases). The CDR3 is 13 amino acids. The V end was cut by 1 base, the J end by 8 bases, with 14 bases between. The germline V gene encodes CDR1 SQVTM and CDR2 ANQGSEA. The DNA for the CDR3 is TGCAGCGTTGAAGGGGATGAGGGGGGCGGCTACACCTTC. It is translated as CSVEGDEGGGYTF.

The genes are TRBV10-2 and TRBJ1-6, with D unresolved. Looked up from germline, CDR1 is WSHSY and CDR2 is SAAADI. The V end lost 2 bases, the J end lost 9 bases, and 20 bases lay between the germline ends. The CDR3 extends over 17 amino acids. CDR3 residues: CASSERAGLELGSPLHF. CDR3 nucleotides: TGCGCCAGCAGTGAGAGAGCCGGACTCGAGCTGGGTTCACCCCTCCACTTT.

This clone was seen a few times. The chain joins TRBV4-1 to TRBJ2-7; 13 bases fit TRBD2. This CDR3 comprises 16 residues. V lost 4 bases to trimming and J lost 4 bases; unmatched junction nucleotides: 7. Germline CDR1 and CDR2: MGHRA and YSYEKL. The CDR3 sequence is CASSPRTSGGGYEQYF. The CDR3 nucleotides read TGCGCCAGCAGCCCCCGGACTAGCGGGGGTGGGTACGAGCAGTACTTC.

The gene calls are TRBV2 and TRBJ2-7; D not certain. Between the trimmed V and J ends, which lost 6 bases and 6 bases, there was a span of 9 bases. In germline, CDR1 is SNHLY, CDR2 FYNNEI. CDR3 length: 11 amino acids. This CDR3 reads CASRTLGEQYF. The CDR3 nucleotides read TGTGCCAGCAGGACCCTGGGCGAGCAGTACTTC.

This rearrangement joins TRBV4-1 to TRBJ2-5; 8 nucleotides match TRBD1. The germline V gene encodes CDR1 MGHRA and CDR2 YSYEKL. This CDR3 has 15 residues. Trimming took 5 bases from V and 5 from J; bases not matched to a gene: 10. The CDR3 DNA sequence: TGCGCCAGCAGCGCCCGGGACAGGTATCTGGAGACCCAGTACTTC. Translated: CASSARDRYLETQYF.